The present T cell receptor beta chain was sequenced within a study of radiation and T cells in renal cell carcinoma. As concerns this clone: Its cognate antigen is unknown.

Produced via immunoSEQ multiplex PCR; TCRdb's table is partial and in-frame only. The repertoire holds 130,000 or so clones, with roughly 83% as singletons. Stated time point: baseline pretreatment blood. Described treatment: 15 Gy SBRT to primary tumor, nephrectomy 4 weeks later. The V and J ends lost 4 bases and 3 bases, in that order; junction bases with no gene match: 11. The germline gives CDR1 SGDLS, CDR2 YYNGEE. CDR3 size: 16 residues. Study-wide findings and caveats: Top tumor clonotypes rose in blood 2 weeks post-radiation, then contracted. No pretreatment tumor biopsies were available for baseline clonotypes.

The chain couples TRBV9 to TRBJ2-3; 7 bases map to TRBD1. The sequence was obtained from a woman aged 50 to 60 with renal cell carcinoma. Sequencing was performed on blood, taken from a patient whose treatment included radiotherapy and nephrectomy. In nucleotides, the CDR3 is TGTGCCAGCAGCCCGAGTGACAGGGCTCGGACAGATACGCAGTATTTT. Residues: CASSPSDRARTDTQYF.